This passage covers 4 T cell receptor beta chains from one sample sequenced in a study of shared clonotypes between healthy human individuals. TCRdb's table, derived via immunoSEQ multiplex PCR, lists solely in-frame clones and lacks some. This repertoire shows hundreds of thousands of clones, more than 95% found once; its top ten account for roughly 0.055%. The sample was naive CD4+ T cells sorted from blood. Regarding subset: CD45RA+ positively selected. The receptors originated from a woman in her twenties or thirties in good health.

V and J are TRBV18 and TRBJ2-3; TRBD1 might be the D (6 bases). Trimming left V 2 bases short and J 4 bases short, with 13 bases between. CDR3 size: 15 residues. Per the germline V gene, CDR1 is KGHSH and CDR2 is LQKENI. The CDR3: CASSPTGTSPDTQYF. The DNA for the CDR3 is TGTGCCAGCTCACCAACAGGGACGAGTCCAGATACGCAGTATTTT.

The chain uses TRBV7-8 and TRBJ1-1; D is unresolved. This CDR3 is built from 12 residues. The ends were cut back, 3 bases at V and 0 bases at J, with 2 bases in the middle. CDR1 is SGHVS, CDR2 FQNEAQ, per germline. This CDR3 is CASSFLNTEAFF. The CDR3 DNA follows: TGTGCCAGCAGCTTCTTGAACACTGAAGCTTTCTTT. Variable domain in full (rest from reference TRBV7-8 and TRBJ1-1): GAGVSQSPRYKVAKRGQDVALRCDPISGHVSLFWYQQALGQGPEFLTYFQNEAQLDKSGLPSDRFFAERPEGSVSTLKIQRTQQEDSAVYLCASSFLNTEAFFGQGTRLTVV.

The chain recombines TRBV7-9 with TRBJ2-3; D perhaps matches TRBD2 (6 bases). Per the germline V gene, CDR1 is SEHNR and CDR2 is FQNEAQ (reference sequence). The CDR3 sequence is 15 residues long. Trimming cost V 5 bases and J 2 bases, with 14 bases left between them. In nucleotides, the CDR3 is TGTGCCAGCAGCCGCTCGGGGGACTTCACAGATACGCAGTATTTT. This encodes CASSRSGDFTDTQYF. Together with reference TRBV7-9 and TRBJ2-3, the CDR3 gives the full variable domain: DTGVSQNPRHKITKRGQNVTFRCDPISEHNRLYWYRQTLGQGPEFLTYFQNEAQLEKSRLLSDRFSAERPKGSFSTLEIQRTEQGDSAMYLCASSRSGDFTDTQYFGPGTRLTVL.

This chain uses TRBV19 with TRBJ2-1, with 7 nucleotides matching TRBD1. CDR1 LNHDA and CDR2 SQIVND come from the germline V gene (reference sequence). The CDR3 totals 15 residues. V lost 4 bases to trimming and J lost 0 bases; unmatched junction nucleotides: 3. CDR3 amino acids: CASSTDRSSYNEQFF. The CDR3 DNA reads TGTGCCAGTAGTACGGACAGGAGCTCCTACAATGAGCAGTTCTTC.